These 4 T cell receptor beta chains were sequenced from one sample in a study of control samples from healthy donors and cancer patients. Libraries were prepared by immunoSEQ multiplex PCR; TCRdb keeps only in-frame clonotypes and omits some of them. The table includes about 410,000 clones, 75% to 95% detected once. Material: PBMCs. The receptors here all came from a middle-aged man with head and neck cancer.

A single count supports this clone. This chain links TRBV5-1 with TRBJ2-6; possibly TRBD1 or TRBD2 for D (5 bases each). Looked up from germline, CDR1 is SGHRS and CDR2 is YFSETQ. The V gene lost 0 bases and the J gene lost 2 bases, with 18 bases spanning the gap. This CDR3 has 19 residues. CDR3 in amino acids: CASSLGIRGELTGANVLTF. The CDR3 DNA follows: TGCGCCAGCAGCTTGGGGATTAGAGGGGAACTCACTGGGGCCAACGTCCTGACTTTC.

The chain links TRBV10-3 to TRBJ1-5, with D possibly TRBD1 on 5 matching bases. The CDR3 consists of 14 residues. Per the germline V gene, CDR1 is ENHRY and CDR2 is SYGVKD. Trimming took 6 bases from V and 3 from J, leaving 12 bases between them. The CDR3 nucleotides are TGTGCCATCAGCGCCGGGACGATCAATCAGCCCCAGCATTTT. Translation gives CAISAGTINQPQHF.

This chain's CDR3 is CASRNRPGQGYNEQFF. The DNA of the CDR3 is TGTGCCAGCAGAAACCGGCCGGGACAGGGCTACAATGAGCAGTTCTTC. V is TRBV28 and J is TRBJ2-1, with 9 positions matching TRBD1. Looked up from germline, CDR1 is MDHEN and CDR2 is SYDVKM. The CDR3 totals 16 residues. V lost 6 bases to trimming and J lost 3 bases; unmatched junction nucleotides: 9.

In its sample, this clone was seen once. The gene calls are TRBV6-6 and TRBJ2-7; D is undetermined. The germline V gene has CDR1 MNHNY and CDR2 SVGAGI (reference sequence). The CDR3 contains 12 residues. Trimming stripped 6 bases from V and 9 bases from J, with 15 bases between. Here the CDR3 DNA reads TGTGCCAGCAGGTCAAAGGCTGATCCGCAGTACTTC. It is translated as CASRSKADPQYF.